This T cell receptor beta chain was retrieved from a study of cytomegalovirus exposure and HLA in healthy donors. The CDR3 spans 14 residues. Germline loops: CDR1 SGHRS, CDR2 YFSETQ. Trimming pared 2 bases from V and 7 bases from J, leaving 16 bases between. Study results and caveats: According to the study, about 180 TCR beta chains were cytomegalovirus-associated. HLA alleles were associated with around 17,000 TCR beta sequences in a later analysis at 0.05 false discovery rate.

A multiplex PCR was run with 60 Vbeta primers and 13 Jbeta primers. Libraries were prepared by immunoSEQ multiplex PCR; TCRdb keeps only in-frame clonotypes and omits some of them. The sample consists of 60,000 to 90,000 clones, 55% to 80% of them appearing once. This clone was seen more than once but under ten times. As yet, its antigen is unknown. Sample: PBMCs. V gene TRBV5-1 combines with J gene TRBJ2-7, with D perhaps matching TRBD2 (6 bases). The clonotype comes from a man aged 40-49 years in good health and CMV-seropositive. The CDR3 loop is CASSFAGSGREQYF. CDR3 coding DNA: TGCGCCAGCAGCTTCGCGGGGTCTGGTAGGGAGCAGTACTTC.